Here is one T cell receptor (beta chain) with its context. Its antigen target is currently unknown. No base quality values were provided; no much bigger clone lies one nucleotide off. Collaborating institutions collected whole blood in K2EDTA tubes following their own protocols. Collaborator samples were shipped for TCRbeta analysis as frozen whole blood, isolated PBMCs, or DNA extracted from either sample type. A distance of 3 bases separates the germline ends of V and J, which lose 1 base and 1 base respectively. CDR1 and CDR2, per the germline V gene, are KGHDR and SFDVKD. The CDR3 holds 13 amino acids from the cysteine to the phenylalanine. Of all the DNA, just the CDR3 is kept, 39 bases in frame from base 1. The data belong to a study of blood T cell repertoires in COVID-19 (dated by TCRdb to about 2020). For context, the study as a whole: Samples from collaborators originated in the United States, Italy and Spain and spanned both the acute and convalescent phases of COVID-19. The prospective study material was composed of cDNA or gDNA derived from T cells, B-cell-depleted T cells, or PBMCs. The dataset comprised deeply sampled blood TCRbeta repertoires from subjects exposed to, actively infected with, or recovered from COVID-19. A freely available public database, intended as a resource for researchers studying the immune response to SARS-CoV-2, is where the repertoires were released. The samples were drawn from the first 160 participants of the ongoing ImmuneRACE study and from 1,254 subjects provided by 6 global collaborators. A de-identified subject ID, COVID-19 status, age in years and sex were almost always included in the sample metadata. HLA class I and class II types, where available, came from metadata supplied by the sample provider rather than from assay-based typing.

TCRbeta CDR3 regions were amplified from genomic DNA by means of the immunoSEQ Assay, a bias-controlled multiplex PCR. The original methods were these. Nucleated cell counts per sample were estimated from amplification of reference gene primers within the assay. To quantify the absolute abundance of each unique TCRbeta CDR3 rearrangement, sequence reads were collapsed and filtered. For each sample, productive Simpson clonality was calculated by taking the square root of Simpson's diversity index across productive rearrangements. TCRdb mirrors the immuneACCESS table, restricted to in-frame sequences. Some clones are absent from its copies; in checked studies, under half trace to an unresolved V gene, and the reason for the others is unknown. Clone size and the V and J calls come from that table; the DNA yielded D and trimming. The sample table records about 240,000 clones; approximately 86% of these occur just once. Over 6% of the sample is in the top ten clones.

Study-wide conclusions, independent of this receptor: How much clinical and demographic metadata was included differed by source and by participant, and the metadata was provided uncurated.

The sample taken for sequencing was peripheral blood. This chain joins TRBV24-1 to TRBJ1-1; no confident D gene assignment can be made. The clonotype was recovered from a woman between 65 and 79 years old with active or convalescent COVID-19. The CDR3 protein: CATSDFGNTEAFF. The nucleotide sequence reads as follows: TGTGCCACCAGTGATTTCGGGAACACTGAAGCTTTCTTT.